Shown below are 15 T cell receptor beta chains from a single sample sequenced in a study of shared T cell receptors in the human thymus. Using immunoSEQ multiplex PCR, the repertoire was profiled, and TCRdb retains in-frame clones only, with some absent. The sample yields some 760,000 clones, 80% to 90% seen once. These data also featured in a second study, about human thymus T cells.

The sample taken for sequencing was thymocytes. These receptors were taken from a girl under three years old with a congenital heart defect.

The rearrangement joins TRBV5-6 to TRBJ1-1; D ambiguous. CDR1 is SGHDT and CDR2 is YYEEEE in the germline V gene. Trimming cost V 0 bases and J 1 base, with 7 bases left between them. This CDR3 comprises 14 residues. CDR3 DNA: TGTGCCAGCAGCTTGGACAGAAAGAACACTGAAGCTTTCTTT. This sequence encodes CASSLDRKNTEAFF.

About this clone itself: The same CDR3 arises from other DNA sequences in this sample as well. The J gene is TRBJ1-3, the V gene TRBV9; the D gene is possibly TRBD1 (5 bases). Between the trimmed V and J ends, which lost 0 bases and 0 bases, there was a span of 7 bases. The CDR3 contains 15 residues. Germline V CDR1 and CDR2: SGDLS, YYNGEE. The CDR3 bases are TGTGCCAGCAGCGTAGGGGGGGACTCTGGAAACACCATATATTTT. Translation gives CASSVGGDSGNTIYF.

The chain joins TRBV5-1 to TRBJ1-5, with 11 bases aligning to TRBD1. The V and J ends lost 0 bases and 9 bases, in that order; junction bases with no gene match: 5. The CDR3 has 15 residues. CDR1 is SGHRS, CDR2 YFSETQ, per germline. Here the CDR3 DNA reads TGCGCCAGCAGCTTGGGGACAGGGGGCAGTGGGCCCCAGCATTTT. It translates to CASSLGTGGSGPQHF.

The chain couples TRBV5-6 to TRBJ1-5, with TRBD1 identical over 9 bases. With 4 bases clipped from V and 4 bases from J, the junction kept 6 bases outside the gene matches. This CDR3 contains 15 residues. From germline, CDR1 is SGHDT and CDR2 YYEEEE. CDR3 sequence reads: CASSLTGGYNQPQHF. The CDR3 DNA follows: TGTGCCAGCAGCCTGACAGGGGGGTATAATCAGCCCCAGCATTTT.

This clone occurred a few times. This rearrangement joins TRBV2 to TRBJ1-5; no clear D. Germline-derived CDR1 and CDR2 are SNHLY and FYNNEI. This CDR3 spans 15 amino acids. Trimming stripped 6 bases from V and 4 bases from J, with 16 bases between. The CDR3 here is CASRDSQARNQPQHF. Written as DNA, the CDR3 is TGTGCCAGCAGGGACTCTCAGGCGAGGAATCAGCCCCAGCATTTT.

The chain is built from TRBV29-1 and TRBJ2-6; tentatively, D is TRBD1 (6 bases). CDR1 and CDR2 (germline): SQVTM, ANQGSEA. The CDR3 loop spans 17 amino acids. V was pared by 2 bases and J by 0 bases, with 14 bases between. For the CDR3, the DNA is TGCAGCGTTGAAACGGACAGAATTCGCTCTGGGGCCAACGTCCTGACTTTC. It encodes CSVETDRIRSGANVLTF.

V is TRBV4-1 and J is TRBJ2-5; tentative D call: TRBD2 (6 bases). Between the trimmed V and J ends, which lost 1 base and 7 bases, there was a span of 25 bases. The CDR3 totals 18 residues. Germline lookup yields CDR1 MGHRA and CDR2 YSYEKL. The CDR3 region is CASSQGSIAANFLATQYF. The CDR3 bases are TGCGCCAGCAGCCAAGGATCTATAGCGGCTAATTTTCTGGCGACCCAGTACTTC.

The J gene is TRBJ1-1, the V gene TRBV10-2; D gene ambiguous. Trimming pared 0 bases from V and 0 bases from J, leaving 11 bases between. The germline gives CDR1 WSHSY, CDR2 SAAADI. The CDR3 has 16 amino acids. CDR3 nucleotides: TGCGCCAGCAGTGAGTCTAGGCAGGTCATGAACACTGAAGCTTTCTTT. Protein sequence: CASSESRQVMNTEAFF.

The table lists this clone with a few counts. This CDR3 reads CASSLAGDSHSGNTIYF. In DNA form, the CDR3 reads TGCGCCAGCAGCTTGGCCGGGGACAGCCACTCTGGAAACACCATATATTTT. This rearrangement joins TRBV5-1 to TRBJ1-3; 7 bases are shared with TRBD1. V trimming: 0 bases; J trimming: 0 bases; junction bases outside the gene matches: 6. This CDR3 contains 17 residues. Germline V gene lookup returns CDR1 SGHRS and CDR2 YFSETQ.

The CDR3 loop reads CASSQNSSRGSYGYTF. As DNA, the CDR3 is TGCGCCAGCAGCCAGAATTCCTCAAGAGGTAGCTATGGCTACACCTTC. The chain carries TRBV5-1 and TRBJ1-2; D unclear. This CDR3 contains 16 residues. V was shortened by 4 bases and J by 4 bases, with 20 bases between the two germline ends. Germline V CDR1 and CDR2: SGHRS, YFSETQ.

The chain is built from TRBV6-4 and TRBJ1-2, with TRBD1 matching over 7 bases. Trimming took 0 bases from V and 7 from J; bases not matched to a gene: 14. The germline V gene encodes CDR1 MRHNA and CDR2 SNTAGT. The CDR3 is made up of 17 amino acids. CDR3 loop: CASSDSNEQGFLGGYTF. In DNA form, the CDR3 reads TGTGCCAGCAGTGACTCCAACGAACAGGGGTTTTTGGGTGGCTACACCTTC.

The genes are TRBV5-1 and TRBJ2-1; D gene uncertain. Trimming pared 4 bases from V and 7 bases from J, leaving 12 bases between. CDR1 is SGHRS and CDR2 is YFSETQ in the germline V gene. CDR3 length: 13 residues. The CDR3 DNA sequence: TGCGCCAGCAGCAGCGACCCGATGAATGAGCAGTTCTTC. As protein: CASSSDPMNEQFF.

The chain links TRBV5-8 to TRBJ1-1; 7 bases agree with TRBD1. This CDR3 comprises 17 residues. Trimming removed 4 bases from V and 0 bases from J; junction bases left unmatched: 12. The V gene's germline CDR1 is SGHTS and CDR2 YDEGEE. CDR3 protein: CASSASRDRVMNTEAFF. CDR3 nucleotide sequence: TGTGCCAGCAGCGCGAGCCGGGACAGAGTGATGAACACTGAAGCTTTCTTT.

This clone was seen once. This chain uses TRBV4-1 with TRBJ1-2; D is undetermined. The CDR3 is 17 amino acids. Trimming left V 4 bases short and J 2 bases short, with 20 bases between. Germline loops: CDR1 MGHRA, CDR2 YSYEKL. Here the CDR3 DNA reads TGCGCCAGCAGCCTCAGGTCTCAGGCCCACTCGAACTATGGCTACACCTTC. This encodes CASSLRSQAHSNYGYTF.

The chain uses TRBV27 and TRBJ1-1; 10 bases map to TRBD1. J lost 2 bases, V lost 5 bases, and 8 bases had no gene match. Germline lookup yields CDR1 MNHEY and CDR2 SMNVEV (reference sequence). CDR3 length equals 16 residues. This chain's CDR3 is CASSPAGTGVNTEAFF. The CDR3 bases are TGTGCCAGCAGTCCCGCCGGGACAGGGGTTAACACTGAAGCTTTCTTT.